This TCR beta chain was recorded in a study of T cells after yellow fever vaccination. The wider study: The SMART-Seq v4 Ultra Low Input method served to prepare the low-cell-number fractions. Study results and limitations: Although most clonotypes did not, a small share appeared in both CD4 and CD8 compartments. Abundant clonotypes from the bulk population could get into FACS-sorted repertoires as contaminants. Among primary-vaccination clones, most reappeared after the booster, at 95% to 96% for CD4 and approximately 88% for CD8.

Per the germline V gene, CDR1 is SQVTM and CDR2 is ANQGSEA. CDR3 length: 15 residues. V gave up 7 bases and J gave up 7 bases; unmatched junction bases: 12. Each CDR3 protein gets one entry after TCRdb re-called the 5' RACE reads with MiXCR. The sample consists of a few hundred thousand distinct CDR3 sequences, roughly a sixth of them appearing once. This clonotype was found a few times. Its antigen is still unknown. This receptor was obtained from a man aged 18 to 29 who received the YFV17D yellow fever vaccine. The J gene is TRBJ1-6, the V gene TRBV29-1, with 8 bases lining up with TRBD1. Specimen: PBMCs, collected around 5 days after the first yellow fever vaccination. CDR3 amino acids: CSDRPQGVENSPLHF. CDR3 in DNA: TGCAGCGACAGACCACAGGGGGTAGAAAATTCACCCCTCCACTTT.